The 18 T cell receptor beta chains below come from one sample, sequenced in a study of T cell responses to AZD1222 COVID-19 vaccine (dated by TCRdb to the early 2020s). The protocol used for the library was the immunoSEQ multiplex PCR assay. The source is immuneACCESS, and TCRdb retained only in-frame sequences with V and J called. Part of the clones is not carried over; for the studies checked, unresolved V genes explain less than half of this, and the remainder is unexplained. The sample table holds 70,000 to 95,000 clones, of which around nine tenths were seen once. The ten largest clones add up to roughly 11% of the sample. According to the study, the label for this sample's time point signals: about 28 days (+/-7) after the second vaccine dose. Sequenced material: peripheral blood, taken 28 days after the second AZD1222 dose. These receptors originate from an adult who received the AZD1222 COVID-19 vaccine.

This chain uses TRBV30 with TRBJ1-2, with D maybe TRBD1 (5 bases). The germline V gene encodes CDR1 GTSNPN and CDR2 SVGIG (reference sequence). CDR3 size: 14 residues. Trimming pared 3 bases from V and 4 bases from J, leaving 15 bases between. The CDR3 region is CAWSAGGVSYGYTF. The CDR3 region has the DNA TGTGCCTGGAGCGCTGGGGGAGTTAGCTATGGCTACACCTTC.

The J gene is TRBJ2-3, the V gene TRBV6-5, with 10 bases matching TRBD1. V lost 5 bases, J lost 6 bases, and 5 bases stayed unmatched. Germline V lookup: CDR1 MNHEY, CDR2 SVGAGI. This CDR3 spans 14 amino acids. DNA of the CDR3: TGTGCCAGCAGTCAGGACAGGGGGAGGGATACGCAGTATTTT. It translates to CASSQDRGRDTQYF.

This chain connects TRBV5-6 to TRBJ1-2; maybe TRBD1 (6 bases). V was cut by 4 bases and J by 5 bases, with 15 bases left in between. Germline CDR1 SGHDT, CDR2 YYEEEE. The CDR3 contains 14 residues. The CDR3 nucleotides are TGTGCCAGCAGCCATGCGACAGGCGGGTATGGCTACACCTTC. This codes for CASSHATGGYGYTF.

The CDR3 sequence: CASSVEFRGTEAFF. The DNA for the CDR3 is TGTGCCAGCAGCGTAGAATTCCGAGGCACTGAAGCTTTCTTT. The V gene is TRBV9, the J gene TRBJ1-1; no clear D. Trimming cost V 0 bases and J 4 bases, with 10 bases left between them. This CDR3 spans 14 amino acids. Germline V gene lookup returns CDR1 SGDLS and CDR2 YYNGEE.

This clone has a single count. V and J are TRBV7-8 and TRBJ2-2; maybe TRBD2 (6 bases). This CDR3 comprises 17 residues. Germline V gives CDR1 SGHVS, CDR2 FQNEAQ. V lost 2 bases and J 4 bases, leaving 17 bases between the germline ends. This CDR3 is CASSLMVGGTSTGELFF. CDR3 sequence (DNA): TGTGCCAGCAGCTTAATGGTAGGAGGGACGAGCACCGGGGAGCTGTTTTTT.

The CDR3 sequence is CASSPLAGPSTDTQYF. In DNA form, the CDR3 reads TGTGCCAGCAGCCCTTTAGCGGGACCTAGCACAGATACGCAGTATTTT. The chain links TRBV3-1 (or the pseudogene TRBV3-2) to TRBJ2-3, with 8 bases that match TRBD2. CDR3 length: 16 amino acids. The germline CDR1 and CDR2 sequences are LGHDT and YNNKEL (reference sequence). V dropped 4 bases and J dropped 0; count of bases not matched to a gene: 6.

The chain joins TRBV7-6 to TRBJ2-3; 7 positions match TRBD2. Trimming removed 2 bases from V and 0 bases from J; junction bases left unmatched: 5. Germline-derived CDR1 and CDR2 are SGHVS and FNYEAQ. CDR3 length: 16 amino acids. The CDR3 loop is CASSLPAGTSTDTQYF. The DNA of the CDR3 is TGTGCCAGCAGCTTACCAGCGGGGACTAGCACAGATACGCAGTATTTT. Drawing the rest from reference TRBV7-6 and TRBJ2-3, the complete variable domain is GAGVSQSPRYKVTKRGQDVALRCDPISGHVSLYWYRQALGQGPEFLTYFNYEAQQDKSGLPNDRFSAERPEGSISTLTIQRTEQRDSAMYRCASSLPAGTSTDTQYFGPGTRLTVL.

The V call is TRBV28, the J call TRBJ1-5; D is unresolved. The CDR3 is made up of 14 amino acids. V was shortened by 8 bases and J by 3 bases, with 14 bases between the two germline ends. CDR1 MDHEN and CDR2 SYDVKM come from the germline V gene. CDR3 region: CASDRGRYNQPQHF. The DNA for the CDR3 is TGTGCCAGCGACCGCGGACGGTACAATCAGCCCCAGCATTTT.

The CDR3 DNA follows: TGCGCCAGCAGGCCGGACAGGGGTCTAATGGGCGAGCAGTACTTC. This encodes CASRPDRGLMGEQYF. The gene calls are TRBV5-1 and TRBJ2-7; TRBD1 matches 9 bases. In germline, CDR1 is SGHRS, CDR2 YFSETQ. The CDR3 runs 15 residues. With 5 bases clipped from V and 6 bases from J, the junction kept 12 bases outside the gene matches.

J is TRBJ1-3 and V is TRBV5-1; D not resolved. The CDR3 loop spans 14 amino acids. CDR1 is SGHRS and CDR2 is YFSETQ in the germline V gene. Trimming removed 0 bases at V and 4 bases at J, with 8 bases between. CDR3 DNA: TGCGCCAGCAGCTTGGCCGGGCGGGGAAACACCATATATTTT. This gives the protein CASSLAGRGNTIYF.

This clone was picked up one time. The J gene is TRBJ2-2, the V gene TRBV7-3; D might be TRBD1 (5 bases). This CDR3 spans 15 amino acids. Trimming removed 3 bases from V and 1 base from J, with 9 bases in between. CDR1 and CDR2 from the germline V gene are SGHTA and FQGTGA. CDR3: CASSFRTQNTGELFF. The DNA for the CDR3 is TGTGCCAGCAGCTTTAGGACACAGAACACCGGGGAGCTGTTTTTT.

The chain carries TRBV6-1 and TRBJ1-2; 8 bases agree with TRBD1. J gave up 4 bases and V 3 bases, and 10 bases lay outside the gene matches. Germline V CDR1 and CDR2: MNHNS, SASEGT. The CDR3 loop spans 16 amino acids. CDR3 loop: CASSEGWTGTLYGYTF. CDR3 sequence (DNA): TGTGCCAGCAGTGAGGGTTGGACAGGGACGCTCTATGGCTACACCTTC.

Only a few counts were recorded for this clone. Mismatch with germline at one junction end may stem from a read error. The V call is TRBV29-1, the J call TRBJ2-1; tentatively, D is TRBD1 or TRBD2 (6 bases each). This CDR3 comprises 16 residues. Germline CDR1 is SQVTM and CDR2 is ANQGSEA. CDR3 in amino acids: CSVKMVGGLSNNEQFF. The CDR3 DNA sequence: TGCAGCGTGAAAATGGTAGGGGGACTCTCCAACAATGAGCAGTTCTTC.

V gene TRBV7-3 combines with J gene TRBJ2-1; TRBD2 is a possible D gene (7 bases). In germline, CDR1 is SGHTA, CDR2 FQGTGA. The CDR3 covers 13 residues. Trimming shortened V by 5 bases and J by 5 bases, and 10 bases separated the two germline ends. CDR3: CASSPGGHNEQFF. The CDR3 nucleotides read TGTGCCAGCAGCCCCGGGGGGCACAATGAGCAGTTCTTC.

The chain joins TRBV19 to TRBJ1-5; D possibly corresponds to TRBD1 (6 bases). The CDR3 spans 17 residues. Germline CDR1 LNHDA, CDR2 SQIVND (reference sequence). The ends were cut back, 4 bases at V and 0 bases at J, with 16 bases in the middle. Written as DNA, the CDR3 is TGTGCCAGTAGTAATCGGCAGGGGCTCTATAGCAATCAGCCCCAGCATTTT. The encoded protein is CASSNRQGLYSNQPQHF.

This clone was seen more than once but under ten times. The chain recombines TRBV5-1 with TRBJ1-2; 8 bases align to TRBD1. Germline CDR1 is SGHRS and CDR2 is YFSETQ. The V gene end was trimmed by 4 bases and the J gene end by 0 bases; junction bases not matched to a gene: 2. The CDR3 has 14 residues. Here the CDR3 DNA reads TGCGCCAGCAGCGGGACAGGATCTAACTATGGCTACACCTTC. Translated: CASSGTGSNYGYTF.

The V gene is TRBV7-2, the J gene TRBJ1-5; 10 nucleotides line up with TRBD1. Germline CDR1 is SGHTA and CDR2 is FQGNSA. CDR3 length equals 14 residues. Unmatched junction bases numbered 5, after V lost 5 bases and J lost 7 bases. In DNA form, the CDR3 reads TGTGCCAGCAGCGCCCGGACAGGGGGACAGCCCCAGCATTTT. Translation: CASSARTGGQPQHF.

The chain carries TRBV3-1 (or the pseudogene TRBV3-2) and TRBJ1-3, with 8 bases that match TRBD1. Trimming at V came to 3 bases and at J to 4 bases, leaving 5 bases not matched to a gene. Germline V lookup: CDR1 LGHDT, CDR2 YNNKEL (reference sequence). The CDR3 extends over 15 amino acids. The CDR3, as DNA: TGTGCCAGCAGCCATAGGACAGGGCGAGGAAACACCATATATTTT. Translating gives CASSHRTGRGNTIYF.